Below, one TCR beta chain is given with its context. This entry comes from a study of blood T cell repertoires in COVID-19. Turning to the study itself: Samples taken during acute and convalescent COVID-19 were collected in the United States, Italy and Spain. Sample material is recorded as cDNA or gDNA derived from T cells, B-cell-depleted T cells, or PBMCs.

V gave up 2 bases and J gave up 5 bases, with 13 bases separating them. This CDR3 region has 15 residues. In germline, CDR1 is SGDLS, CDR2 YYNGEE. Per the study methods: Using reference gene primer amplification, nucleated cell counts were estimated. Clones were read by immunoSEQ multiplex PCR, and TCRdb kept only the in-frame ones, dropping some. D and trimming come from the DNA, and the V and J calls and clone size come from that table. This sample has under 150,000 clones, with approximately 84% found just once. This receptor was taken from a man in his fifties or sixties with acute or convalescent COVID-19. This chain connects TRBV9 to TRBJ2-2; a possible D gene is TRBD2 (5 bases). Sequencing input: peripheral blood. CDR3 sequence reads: CASSVLAGGTGELFF. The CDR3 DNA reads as TGTGCCAGCAGCGTCCTAGCTGGAGGAACCGGGGAGCTGTTTTTT.